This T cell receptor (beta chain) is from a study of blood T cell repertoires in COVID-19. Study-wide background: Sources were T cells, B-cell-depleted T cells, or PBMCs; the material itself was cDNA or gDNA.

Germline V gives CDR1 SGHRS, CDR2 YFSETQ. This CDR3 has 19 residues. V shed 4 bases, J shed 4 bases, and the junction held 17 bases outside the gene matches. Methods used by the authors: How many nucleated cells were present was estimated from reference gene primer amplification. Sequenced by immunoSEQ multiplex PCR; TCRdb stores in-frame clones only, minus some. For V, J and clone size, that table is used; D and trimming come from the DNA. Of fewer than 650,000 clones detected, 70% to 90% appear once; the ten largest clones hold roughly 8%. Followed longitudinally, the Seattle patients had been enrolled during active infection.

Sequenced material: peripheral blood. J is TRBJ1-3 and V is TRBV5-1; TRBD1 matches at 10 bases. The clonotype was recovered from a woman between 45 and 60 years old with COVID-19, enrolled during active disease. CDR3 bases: TGCGCCAGCAGCCTGAAGCCCCGGGACAGGGGACGAGTGGGAAACACCATATATTTT. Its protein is CASSLKPRDRGRVGNTIYF.